This passage covers 17 T cell receptor beta chains from one sample sequenced in a study of blood T cells in healthy people across ages. Combining a sample-barcoded 5' primer with a J-beta primer mix, a second PCR ran for about 7 to 11 cycles. TCRdb processed the 5' RACE reads anew with MiXCR; each CDR3 protein has one entry. The repertoire has about 1 million distinct CDR3 sequences, roughly 45% of them found once; the top ten carry approximately 17%. The specimen sequenced was blood. The receptors originated from a woman in her fifties or sixties in good health.

The chain combines TRBV13 with TRBJ1-2, with D perhaps matching TRBD1 (5 bases). Between the trimmed V and J ends, which lost 2 bases and 4 bases, there was a span of 11 bases. CDR1 is PRHDT, CDR2 FYEKMQ, per germline (reference sequence). This CDR3 has 14 residues. Here the CDR3 DNA reads TGTGCCAGCAGCTTAACTCAGGGTCCCTATGGCTACACCTTC. This gives the protein CASSLTQGPYGYTF.

The table lists this clonotype with a few counts. This rearrangement joins TRBV20-1 to TRBJ2-7; 7 nucleotides line up with TRBD2. CDR1 and CDR2 from the germline V gene are DFQATT and SNEGSKA (reference sequence). CDR3 length: 14 residues. Trimming took 1 base from V and 3 from J; bases not matched to a gene: 6. CDR3 region: CSARGSGGRYEQYF. CDR3 DNA sequence: TGCAGTGCTAGAGGATCGGGAGGACGCTACGAGCAGTACTTC.

This clonotype was counted between two and nine times. A junction end diverges from the germline sequence, so it may reflect a read error. V is TRBV20-1 and J is TRBJ2-2; perhaps TRBD2 as D (5 bases). Germline values: CDR1 DFQATT, CDR2 SNEGSKA (reference sequence). The CDR3 consists of 14 residues. CDR3: CSARGLYNTGELFF. The CDR3 bases are TGCAGTGCTAGAGGTCTCTATAACACCGGGGAGTTGTTTTTT.

V gene TRBV7-8 combines with J gene TRBJ1-4; 10 bases map to TRBD1. With V trimmed by 5 bases and J by 7 bases, 10 bases remained unmatched. The CDR3 contains 16 residues. The V gene's germline CDR1 is SGHVS and CDR2 FQNEAQ. The CDR3 nucleotides are TGTGCCAGCAGCCCCAGGACAGGGGGTAGGGGTGAAAAACTGTTTTTT. The encoded protein is CASSPRTGGRGEKLFF.

Only a few counts were recorded for this clonotype. V usage is TRBV6-6 and J usage is TRBJ2-7, with TRBD1 identical over 10 bases. CDR1 is MNHNY and CDR2 is SVGAGI in the germline V gene (reference sequence). With V trimmed by 4 bases and J by 5 bases, 5 bases remained unmatched. The CDR3 is 14 amino acids. This CDR3 reads CASSLDRGRDEQYF. The CDR3 nucleotides read TGTGCCAGCAGTTTAGACAGGGGGCGAGACGAGCAGTACTTC.

This clonotype was seen a few times. V gene TRBV20-1 combines with J gene TRBJ2-5, with TRBD2 matching over 14 bases. CDR3 length: 15 amino acids. Losses at the gene ends were 4 bases for V and 5 bases for J; bases not matched to a gene: 6. CDR1 and CDR2 (germline): DFQATT, SNEGSKA (reference sequence). The CDR3 here is CSATRLAGGEETQYF. For the CDR3, the DNA is TGCAGTGCTACCCGACTAGCGGGAGGGGAGGAGACCCAGTACTTC.

The gene calls are TRBV20-1 and TRBJ2-7, with D perhaps matching TRBD1 (6 bases). The germline V and J ends were trimmed by 5 bases and 7 bases, with 24 bases remaining between them. Germline V gene sequence: CDR1 DFQATT, CDR2 SNEGSKA (reference sequence). This CDR3 contains 15 residues. CDR3 coding DNA: TGCAGTGCTTACGACCCAGGGGCGCACTCAGGAGAGCAGTACTTC. It is translated as CSAYDPGAHSGEQYF.

This clonotype was picked up one time. The V and J genes are TRBV20-1 and TRBJ1-5; 10 bases agree with TRBD1. CDR1 is DFQATT and CDR2 is SNEGSKA in the germline V gene (reference sequence). This CDR3 has 16 residues. The trim removed 4 bases at V and 2 bases at J, leaving 8 bases unmatched. The DNA of the CDR3 is TGCAGTGCTACATTACCAGGACAGGGGGGCAATCAGCCCCAGCATTTT. This gives the protein CSATLPGQGGNQPQHF.

There are many counts of this clonotype. The chain is built from TRBV7-2 and TRBJ1-2, with unresolved D. The CDR3 consists of 12 residues. CDR1 SGHTA and CDR2 FQGNSA come from the germline V gene. V gave up 5 bases and J gave up 7 bases, with 11 bases separating them. In DNA form, the CDR3 reads TGTGCCAGCAGCACGGGAGGTGGTGGCTACACCTTC. This translates into CASSTGGGGYTF. Combining the CDR3 with reference TRBV7-2 and TRBJ1-2 gives the whole variable domain GAGVSQSPSNKVTEKGKDVELRCDPISGHTALYWYRQSLGQGLEFLIYFQGNSAPDKSGLPSDRFSAERTGGSVSTLTIQRTQQEDSAVYLCASSTGGGGYTFGSGTRLTVV.

CDR3 amino acids: CSVEGADVYEQYF. As DNA, the CDR3 is TGCAGCGTTGAAGGGGCGGATGTCTACGAGCAGTACTTC. The chain has TRBV29-1 and TRBJ2-7; D unclear. V was clipped by 1 base and J by 3 bases, with 10 bases between them. The CDR3 has 13 residues. Germline CDR1 and CDR2: SQVTM and ANQGSEA.

This chain connects TRBV12-3 or TRBV12-4 to TRBJ2-5, with 11 bases aligning to TRBD2. The trim removed 2 bases at V and 11 bases at J, leaving 7 bases unmatched. CDR3 size: 14 residues. In nucleotides, the CDR3 is TGTGCCAGCAGTTTAACCCTAGCGGGAGGAATTCAGTACTTC. Protein product: CASSLTLAGGIQYF.

This clonotype was detected a few times. This sequence joins TRBV10-2 and TRBJ2-5; unclear D gene. The closer fit of TRBJ2-7 to the DNA end suggests the J call may be wrong. The CDR3 is 13 amino acids. Germline V gives CDR1 WSHSY, CDR2 SAAADI. This CDR3 reads CASSEVDSSEQYF. CDR3 in DNA: TGCGCCAGCAGTGAGGTAGACTCGAGCGAGCAGTACTTC.

This clonotype was recorded a few times. V usage is TRBV7-9 and J usage is TRBJ2-5, with D unclear. V was shortened by 5 bases and J by 1 base, with 11 bases between the two germline ends. The V gene's germline CDR1 is SEHNR and CDR2 FQNEAQ (reference sequence). CDR3 length: 14 amino acids. The CDR3 region is CASSRSGLQETQYF. The CDR3 nucleotides read TGTGCCAGCAGCCGCTCCGGGCTCCAAGAGACCCAGTACTTC.

The chain is built from TRBV6-5 and TRBJ1-2, with 7 bases lining up with TRBD1. Trimming at V came to 10 bases and at J to 3 bases, leaving 11 bases not matched to a gene. Germline V gene lookup returns CDR1 MNHEY and CDR2 SVGAGI. The CDR3 is 14 residues long. In DNA, the CDR3 is TGTGCCACCGTGACAGGGAGGGGGGACTATGGCTACACCTTC. Translation gives CATVTGRGDYGYTF.

This chain uses TRBV25-1 with TRBJ2-1; TRBD1 or TRBD2 may be the D gene (6 bases each). The length of the CDR3 is 15 residues. From germline, CDR1 is MGHDK and CDR2 SYGVNS. Trimming pared 4 bases from V and 8 bases from J, leaving 18 bases between. CDR3 sequence: CASSGGEAYRDEQFF. The CDR3, as DNA: TGTGCCAGCAGTGGAGGGGAGGCATACAGGGATGAGCAGTTCTTC.

The rearrangement links TRBV3-1 to TRBJ2-4, with 9 nucleotides matching TRBD1. The J call may be incorrect, as the DNA end agrees better with TRBJ2-7. The germline gives CDR1 LGHDT, CDR2 YNNKEL (reference sequence). The CDR3 is made up of 16 amino acids. The CDR3: CASSQRDRGFRNEQYF. CDR3 DNA sequence: TGTGCCAGCAGCCAGCGAGACAGGGGGTTTCGTAACGAGCAGTACTTC.

The rearrangement joins TRBV30 to TRBJ1-2, with TRBD1 matching over 8 bases. Germline V gene sequence: CDR1 GTSNPN, CDR2 SVGIG (reference sequence). Trimming removed 2 bases from V and 8 bases from J; junction bases left unmatched: 16. The CDR3 runs to 16 residues. The chain's CDR3 is CAWSTPSTGATRGYTF. Written as DNA, the CDR3 is TGTGCCTGGAGTACACCGTCGACAGGGGCAACAAGAGGCTACACCTTC. The full variable domain, with the rest looked up from reference TRBV30 and TRBJ1-2, is SQTIHQWPATLVQPVGSPLSLECTVEGTSNPNLYWYRQAAGRGLQLLFYSVGIGQISSEVPQNLSASRPQDRQFILSSKKLLLSDSGFYLCAWSTPSTGATRGYTFGSGTRLTVV.